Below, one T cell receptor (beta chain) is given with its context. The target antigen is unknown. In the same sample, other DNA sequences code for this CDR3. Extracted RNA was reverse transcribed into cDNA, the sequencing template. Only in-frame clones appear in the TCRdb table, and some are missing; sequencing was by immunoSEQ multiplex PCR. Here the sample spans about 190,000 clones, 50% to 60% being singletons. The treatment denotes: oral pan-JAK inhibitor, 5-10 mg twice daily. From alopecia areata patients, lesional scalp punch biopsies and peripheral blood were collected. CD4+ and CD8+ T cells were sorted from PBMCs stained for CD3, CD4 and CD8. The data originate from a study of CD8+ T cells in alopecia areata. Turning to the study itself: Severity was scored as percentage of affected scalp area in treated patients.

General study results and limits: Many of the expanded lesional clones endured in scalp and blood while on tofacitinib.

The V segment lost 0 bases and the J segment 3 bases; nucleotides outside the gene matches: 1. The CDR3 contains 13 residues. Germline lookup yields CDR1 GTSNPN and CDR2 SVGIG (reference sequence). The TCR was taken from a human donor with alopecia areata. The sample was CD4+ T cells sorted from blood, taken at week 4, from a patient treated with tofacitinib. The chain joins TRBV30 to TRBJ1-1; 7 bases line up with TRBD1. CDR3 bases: TGTGCCTGGAGTGTACAGGGGTACACTGAAGCTTTCTTT. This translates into CAWSVQGYTEAFF.